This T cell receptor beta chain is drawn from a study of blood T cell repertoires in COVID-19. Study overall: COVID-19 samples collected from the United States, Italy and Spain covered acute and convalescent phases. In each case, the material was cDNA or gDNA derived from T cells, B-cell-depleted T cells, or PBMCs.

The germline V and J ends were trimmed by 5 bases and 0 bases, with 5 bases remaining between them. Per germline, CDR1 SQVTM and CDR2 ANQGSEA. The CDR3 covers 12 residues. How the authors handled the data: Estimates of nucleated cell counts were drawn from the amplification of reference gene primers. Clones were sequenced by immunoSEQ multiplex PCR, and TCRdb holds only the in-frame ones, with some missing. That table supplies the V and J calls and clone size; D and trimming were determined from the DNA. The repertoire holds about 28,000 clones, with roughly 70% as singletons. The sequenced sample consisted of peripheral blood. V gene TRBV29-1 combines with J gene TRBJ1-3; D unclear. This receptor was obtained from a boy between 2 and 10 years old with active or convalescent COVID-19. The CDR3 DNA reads TGCAGCGTTCAGTTCTCTGGAAACACCATATATTTT. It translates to CSVQFSGNTIYF. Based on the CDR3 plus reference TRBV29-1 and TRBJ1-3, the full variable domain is SAVISQKPSRDICQRGTSLTIQCQVDSQVTMMFWYRQQPGQSLTLIATANQGSEATYESGFVIDKFPISRPNLTFSTLTVSNMSPEDSSIYLCSVQFSGNTIYFGEGSWLTVV.